This T cell receptor (beta chain) derives from a study of T cells after yellow fever vaccination. 5'RACE template switching produced TCR cDNA carrying a universal primer site and UMIs. TCRdb itself ran the 5' RACE reads through MiXCR, one entry per CDR3 protein. Of around 610,000 distinct CDR3 sequences detected, about 13% appear once; the ten largest clones hold about 14%. The CDR3 consists of 15 residues. CDR1 is MNHNS, CDR2 SASEGT, per germline. V shed 5 bases, J shed 7 bases, and the junction held 11 bases outside the gene matches. V usage is TRBV6-1 and J usage is TRBJ2-7; the match to TRBD2 covers 10 bases. This sequence originates from a man between 25 and 39 years old who received the YFV17D yellow fever vaccine. This material consisted of PBMCs, taken on the day of the yellow fever booster vaccination. CDR3 nucleotides: TGTGCCAGCAGTCGTAGCGGGAGGACAAAAGGGGAGCAGTACTTC. This codes for CASSRSGRTKGEQYF.